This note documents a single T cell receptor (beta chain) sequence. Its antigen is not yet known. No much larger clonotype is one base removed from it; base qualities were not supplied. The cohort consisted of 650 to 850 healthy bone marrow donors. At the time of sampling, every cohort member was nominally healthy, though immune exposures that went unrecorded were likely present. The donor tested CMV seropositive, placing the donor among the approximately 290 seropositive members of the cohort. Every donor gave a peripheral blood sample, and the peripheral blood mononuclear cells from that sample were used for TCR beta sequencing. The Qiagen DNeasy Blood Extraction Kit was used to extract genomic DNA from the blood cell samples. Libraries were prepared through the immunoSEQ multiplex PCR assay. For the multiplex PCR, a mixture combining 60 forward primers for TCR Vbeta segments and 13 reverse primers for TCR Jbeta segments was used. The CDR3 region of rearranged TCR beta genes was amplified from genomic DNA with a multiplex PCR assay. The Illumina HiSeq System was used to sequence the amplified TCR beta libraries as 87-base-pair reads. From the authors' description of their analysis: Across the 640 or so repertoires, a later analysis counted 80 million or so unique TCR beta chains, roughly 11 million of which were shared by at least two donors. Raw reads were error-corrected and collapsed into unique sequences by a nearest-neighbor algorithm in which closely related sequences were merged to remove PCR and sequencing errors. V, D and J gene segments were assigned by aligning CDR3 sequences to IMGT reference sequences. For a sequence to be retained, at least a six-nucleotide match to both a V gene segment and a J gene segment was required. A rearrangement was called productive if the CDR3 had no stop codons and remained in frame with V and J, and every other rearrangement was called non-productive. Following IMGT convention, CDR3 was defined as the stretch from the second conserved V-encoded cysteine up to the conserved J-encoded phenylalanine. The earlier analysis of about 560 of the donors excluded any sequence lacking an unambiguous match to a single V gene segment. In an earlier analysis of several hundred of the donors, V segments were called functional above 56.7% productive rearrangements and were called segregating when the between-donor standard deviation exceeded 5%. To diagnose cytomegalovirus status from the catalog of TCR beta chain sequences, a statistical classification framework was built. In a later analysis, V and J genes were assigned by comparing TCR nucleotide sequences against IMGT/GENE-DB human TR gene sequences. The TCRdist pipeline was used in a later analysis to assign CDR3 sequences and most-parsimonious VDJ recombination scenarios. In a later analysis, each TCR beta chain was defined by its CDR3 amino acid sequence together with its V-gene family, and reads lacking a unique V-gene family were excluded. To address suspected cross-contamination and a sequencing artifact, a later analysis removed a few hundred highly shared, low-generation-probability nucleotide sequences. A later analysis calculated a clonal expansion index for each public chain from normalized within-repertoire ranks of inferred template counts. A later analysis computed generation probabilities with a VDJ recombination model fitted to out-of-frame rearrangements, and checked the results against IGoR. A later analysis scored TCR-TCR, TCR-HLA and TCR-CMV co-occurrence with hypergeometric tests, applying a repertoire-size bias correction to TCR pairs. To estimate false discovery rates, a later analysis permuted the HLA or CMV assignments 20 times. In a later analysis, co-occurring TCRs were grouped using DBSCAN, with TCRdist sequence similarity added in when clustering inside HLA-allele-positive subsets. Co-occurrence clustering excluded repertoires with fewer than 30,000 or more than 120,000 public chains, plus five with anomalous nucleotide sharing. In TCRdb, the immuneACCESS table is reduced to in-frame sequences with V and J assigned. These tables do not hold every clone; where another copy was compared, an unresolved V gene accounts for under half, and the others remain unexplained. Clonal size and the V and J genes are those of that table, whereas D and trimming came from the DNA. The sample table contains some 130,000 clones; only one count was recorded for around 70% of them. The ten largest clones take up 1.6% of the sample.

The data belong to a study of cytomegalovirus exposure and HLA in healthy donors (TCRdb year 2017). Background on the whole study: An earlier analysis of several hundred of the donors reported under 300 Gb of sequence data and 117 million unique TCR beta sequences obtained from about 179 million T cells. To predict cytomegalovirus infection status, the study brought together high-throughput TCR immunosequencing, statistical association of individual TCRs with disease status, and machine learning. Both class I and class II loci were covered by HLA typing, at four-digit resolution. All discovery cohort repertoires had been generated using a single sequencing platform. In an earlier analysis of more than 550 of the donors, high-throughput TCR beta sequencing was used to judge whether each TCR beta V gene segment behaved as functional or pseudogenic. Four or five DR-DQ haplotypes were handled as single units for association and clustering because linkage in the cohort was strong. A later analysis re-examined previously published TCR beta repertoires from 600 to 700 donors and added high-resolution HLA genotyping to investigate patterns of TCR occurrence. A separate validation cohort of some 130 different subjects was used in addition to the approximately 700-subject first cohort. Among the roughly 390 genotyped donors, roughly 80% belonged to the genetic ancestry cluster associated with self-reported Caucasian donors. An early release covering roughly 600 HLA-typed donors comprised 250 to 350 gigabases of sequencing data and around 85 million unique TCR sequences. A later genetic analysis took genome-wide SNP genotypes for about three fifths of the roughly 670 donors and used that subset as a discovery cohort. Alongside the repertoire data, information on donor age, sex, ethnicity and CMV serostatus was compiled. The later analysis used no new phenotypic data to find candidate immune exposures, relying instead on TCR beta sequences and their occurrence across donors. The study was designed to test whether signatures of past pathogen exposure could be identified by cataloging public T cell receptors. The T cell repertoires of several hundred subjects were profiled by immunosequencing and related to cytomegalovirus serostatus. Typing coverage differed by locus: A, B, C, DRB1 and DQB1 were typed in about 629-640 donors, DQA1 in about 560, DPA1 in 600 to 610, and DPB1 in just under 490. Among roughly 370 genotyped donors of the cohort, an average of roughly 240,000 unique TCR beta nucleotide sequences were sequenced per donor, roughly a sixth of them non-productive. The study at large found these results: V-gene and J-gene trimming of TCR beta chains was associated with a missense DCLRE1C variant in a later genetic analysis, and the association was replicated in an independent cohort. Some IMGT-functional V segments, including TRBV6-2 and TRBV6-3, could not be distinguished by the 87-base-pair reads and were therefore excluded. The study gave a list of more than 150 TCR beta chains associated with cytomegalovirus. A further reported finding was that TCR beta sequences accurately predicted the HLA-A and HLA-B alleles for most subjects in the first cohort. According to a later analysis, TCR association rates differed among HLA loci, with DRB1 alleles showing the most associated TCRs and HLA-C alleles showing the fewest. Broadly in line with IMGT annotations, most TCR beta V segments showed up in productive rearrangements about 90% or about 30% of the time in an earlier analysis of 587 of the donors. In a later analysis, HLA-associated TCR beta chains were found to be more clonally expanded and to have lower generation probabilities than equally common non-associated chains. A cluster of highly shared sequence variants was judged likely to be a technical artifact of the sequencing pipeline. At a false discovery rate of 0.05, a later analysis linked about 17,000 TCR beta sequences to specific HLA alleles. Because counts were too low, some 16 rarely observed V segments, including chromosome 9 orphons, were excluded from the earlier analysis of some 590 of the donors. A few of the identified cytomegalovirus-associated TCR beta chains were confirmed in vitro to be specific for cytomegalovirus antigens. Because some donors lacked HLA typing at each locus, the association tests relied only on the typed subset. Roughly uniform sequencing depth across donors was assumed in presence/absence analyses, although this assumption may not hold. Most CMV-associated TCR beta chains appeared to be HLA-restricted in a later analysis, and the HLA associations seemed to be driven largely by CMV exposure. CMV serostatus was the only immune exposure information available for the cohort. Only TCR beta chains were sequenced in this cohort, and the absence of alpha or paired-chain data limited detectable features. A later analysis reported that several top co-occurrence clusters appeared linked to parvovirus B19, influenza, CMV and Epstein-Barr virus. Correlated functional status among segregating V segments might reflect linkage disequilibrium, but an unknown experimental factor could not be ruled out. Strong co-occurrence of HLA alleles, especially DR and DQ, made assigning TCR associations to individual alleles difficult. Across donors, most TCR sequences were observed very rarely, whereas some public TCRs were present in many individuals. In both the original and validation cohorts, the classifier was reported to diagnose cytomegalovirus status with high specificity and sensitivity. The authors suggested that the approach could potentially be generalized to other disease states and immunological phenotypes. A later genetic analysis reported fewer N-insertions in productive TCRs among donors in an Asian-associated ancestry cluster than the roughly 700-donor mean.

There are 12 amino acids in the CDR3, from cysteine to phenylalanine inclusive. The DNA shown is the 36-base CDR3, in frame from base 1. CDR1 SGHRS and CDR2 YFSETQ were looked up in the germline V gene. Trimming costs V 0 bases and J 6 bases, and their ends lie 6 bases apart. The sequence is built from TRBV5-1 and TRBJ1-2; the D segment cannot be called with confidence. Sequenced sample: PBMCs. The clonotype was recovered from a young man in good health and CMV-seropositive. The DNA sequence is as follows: TGCGCCAGCAGCTTGGACGGGGATGGCTACACCTTC. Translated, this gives CASSLDGDGYTF.